This TCR beta chain originates from a study of T cell repertoires in cytomegalovirus infection. TCRdb re-derived calls from the reads in MiXCR, one entry per CDR3 protein. This sample carries around 900,000 distinct CDR3 sequences, 30% to 40% of them seen once, and the ten largest clones take over 11%. The CDR3 spans 15 residues. Germline V lookup: CDR1 MNHEY, CDR2 SVGEGT. Trimming took off 6 bases at V and 1 base at J, with 15 bases between the two ends. This clonotype has just a few counts. Its target is unknown. The V and J genes are TRBV6-2 or TRBV6-3 and TRBJ2-5, with D possibly being TRBD1 (7 bases). The sequence was obtained from a human donor in good health (CMV status not recorded). Some clones in this sample may be carry-over from other donors' samples. The specimen was cultured CD8+ T cells from PBMCs, collected from culture after CMV antigen stimulation. CDR3 amino acids: CASSPGGGIQETQYF. Written as DNA, the CDR3 is TGTGCCAGCAGCCCAGGGGGAGGAATCCAAGAGACCCAGTACTTC.